The clone carrying this T cell receptor (beta chain) was picked up a small number of times. Germline CDR1 reads SGHTA; CDR2 reads FQGNSA. Trimming removed 3 bases at V and 7 bases at J, with 10 bases between. CDR3 size: 13 residues. The data were taken from a study of cytomegalovirus exposure and HLA in healthy donors. The PCR was carried out with 60 Vbeta primers and 13 Jbeta primers. Clones were sequenced by immunoSEQ multiplex PCR, and TCRdb holds only the in-frame ones, with some missing. Here the sample spans over 80,000 clones, 73% being singletons. This TCR was recovered from a man between 35 and 55 years old in good health and CMV-seronegative. J is TRBJ1-5 and V is TRBV7-2, with D maybe TRBD1 (5 bases). The sample was PBMCs. For the CDR3, the DNA is TGTGCCAGCAGCTTGGGGGGGGGACAGCCCCAGCATTTT. It specifies CASSLGGGQPQHF. Looking up the rest from reference TRBV7-2 and TRBJ1-5 gives the full variable domain: GAGVSQSPSNKVTEKGKDVELRCDPISGHTALYWYRQSLGQGLEFLIYFQGNSAPDKSGLPSDRFSAERTGGSVSTLTIQRTQQEDSAVYLCASSLGGGQPQHFGDGTRLSIL.